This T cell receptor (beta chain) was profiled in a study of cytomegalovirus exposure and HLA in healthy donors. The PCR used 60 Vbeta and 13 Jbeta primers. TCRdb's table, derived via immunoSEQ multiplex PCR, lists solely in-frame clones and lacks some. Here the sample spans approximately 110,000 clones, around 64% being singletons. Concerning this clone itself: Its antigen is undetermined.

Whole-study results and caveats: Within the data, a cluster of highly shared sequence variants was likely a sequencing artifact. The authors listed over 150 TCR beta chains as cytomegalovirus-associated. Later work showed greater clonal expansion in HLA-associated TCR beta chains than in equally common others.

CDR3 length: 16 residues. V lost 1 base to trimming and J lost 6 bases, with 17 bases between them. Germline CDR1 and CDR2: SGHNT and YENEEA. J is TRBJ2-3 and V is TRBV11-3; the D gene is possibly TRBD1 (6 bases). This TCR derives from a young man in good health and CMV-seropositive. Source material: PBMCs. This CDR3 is CASSLVTGLLFDTQYF. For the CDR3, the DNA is TGTGCCAGCAGCTTAGTAACAGGGCTACTCTTTGATACGCAGTATTTT.